The T cell receptor (beta chain) under discussion was sequenced for a study of T-cell memory formation after mild COVID-19. Across the whole study: TCR clustering was largely donor specific. Study-level results: Day 15 to 85 contractors were CD4/CD8 balanced; later expanders leaned CD4+. Detection of some responders pre-infection suggested pre-existing cross-reactive memory T cells participated.

TCR alpha and TCR beta cDNA libraries carrying sample barcodes and UMIs were produced by 5'RACE using constant-segment primers. MiXCR, run by TCRdb on the 5' RACE reads, gives a single entry per CDR3 protein. The table includes roughly 250,000 distinct CDR3 sequences, around 15% detected once. V was shortened by 4 bases and J by 5 bases, with 18 bases between the two germline ends. This CDR3 has 15 residues. The germline CDR1 and CDR2 sequences are SGDLS and YYNGEE. As regards this clonotype: Its antigen remains unknown.

The V and J genes are TRBV9 and TRBJ2-5; D may be TRBD2 (6 bases). The sample consisted of PBMCs or a T cell subset sorted from them (not recorded which). The TCR sequence derives from a man between 18 and 29 years old who had mild COVID-19 (a few samples of this study predate the infection). Cell type and time point are not known. This CDR3 is CASSPGLLRGETQYF. In DNA, the CDR3 is TGTGCCAGCAGCCCCGGACTACTCCGAGGGGAGACCCAGTACTTC.